This record looks at one T cell receptor (beta chain) sequence and its context. What it recognizes is unknown. These data originate in a study of OX40 agonist ivuxolimab in advanced cancers. General observations from the study: More expanded clones were seen, on average, in CD8+ T cells than in CD4+. Normalized T-cell clonal expansion was also low in a subset of nonresponders. At 0.1 to 3.0 mg/kg and by week 6, CD4+ and CD8+ T cells in the blood had expanded clonally.

Peripheral blood came from all dose cohorts at three timepoints. Here immunoSEQ multiplex PCR was the method, and the copy in TCRdb shows in-frame clones only, minus some. The table shows more than 100,000 clones, with roughly nine tenths occurring only once. In germline, CDR1 is MNHEY, CDR2 SVGAGI. The CDR3 has 14 residues. With 6 bases removed from V and 2 bases from J, the gap between germline ends came to 14 bases. This TCR was sampled from an adult with an advanced solid tumor such as melanoma, head and neck, liver or kidney cancer. Specimen: CD4+ or CD8+ T cells sorted from blood, collected in a trial of the OX40 agonist ivuxolimab. V gene TRBV6-5 combines with J gene TRBJ2-7, with D tentatively TRBD2 (6 bases). In DNA, the CDR3 is TGTGCCAGCAGAACCCCGGGACTTCCCTACGAGCAGTACTTC. Amino acids: CASRTPGLPYEQYF.